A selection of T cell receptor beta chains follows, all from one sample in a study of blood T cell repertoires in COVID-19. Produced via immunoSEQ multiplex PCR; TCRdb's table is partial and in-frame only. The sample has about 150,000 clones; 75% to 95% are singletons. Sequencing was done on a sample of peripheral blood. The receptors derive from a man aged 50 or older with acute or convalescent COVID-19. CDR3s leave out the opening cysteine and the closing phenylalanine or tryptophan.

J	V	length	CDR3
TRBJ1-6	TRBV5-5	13	ASSFYRGRDSPLH
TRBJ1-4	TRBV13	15	ASSLSRRTGRNEKLF
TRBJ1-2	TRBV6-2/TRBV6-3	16	ASSYLRTTRDWDYGYT
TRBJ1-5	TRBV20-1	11	SASSPGNQPQH
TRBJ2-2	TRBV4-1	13	ASRHTGGRTGELF
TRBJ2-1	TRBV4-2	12	ASSQDSKGDEQF
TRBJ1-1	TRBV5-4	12	ASSATGGRTEAF
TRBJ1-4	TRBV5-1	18	ASSFPTVRTGDTTNEKLF
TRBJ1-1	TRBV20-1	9	SVPGNTEAF
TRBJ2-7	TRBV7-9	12	ASSFALAGGEQY
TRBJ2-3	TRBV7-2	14	ASTLNSGLGTDTQY
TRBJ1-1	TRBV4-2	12	ASSQERQNTEAF